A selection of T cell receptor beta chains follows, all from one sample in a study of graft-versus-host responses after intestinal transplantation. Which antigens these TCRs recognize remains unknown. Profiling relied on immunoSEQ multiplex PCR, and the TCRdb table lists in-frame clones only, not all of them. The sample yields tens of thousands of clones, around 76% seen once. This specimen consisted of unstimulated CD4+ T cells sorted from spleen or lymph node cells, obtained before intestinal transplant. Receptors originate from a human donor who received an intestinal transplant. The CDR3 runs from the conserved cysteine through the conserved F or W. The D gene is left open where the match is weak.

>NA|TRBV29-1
CSVDSYMNTEAFF
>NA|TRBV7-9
CASSLLRGGTGELFF
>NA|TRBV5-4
CASSLEGGVYEQFF
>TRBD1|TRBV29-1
CSVIVGGAGNQPQHF
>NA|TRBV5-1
CASSLGLSDTIYF
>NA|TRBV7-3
CASSLEGTDTQYF
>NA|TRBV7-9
CASSPTSSTDTQYF
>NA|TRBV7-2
CASSFGGGKDTQYF
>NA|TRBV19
CASSIDLRGGDGYTF
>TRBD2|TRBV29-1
CSVGGRFTDTQYF
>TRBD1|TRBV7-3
CASSSDRGSGELFF
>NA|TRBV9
CASKSTGTGELFF
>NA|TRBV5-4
CASSFGAGPYNEQFF
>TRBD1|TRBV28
CASSQKRDRATDTQYF
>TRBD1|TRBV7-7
CASSLDRGAGEQYF
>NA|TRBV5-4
CASSFTGKGEETQYF
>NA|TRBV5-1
CASSLGWTVYGYTF
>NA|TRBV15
CATSRDRDTLIYGYTF
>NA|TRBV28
CASSLGGQLGNTIYF
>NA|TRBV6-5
CASSEDIAKNIQYF
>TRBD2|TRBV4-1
CASSQTRKGLAGDNEQFF
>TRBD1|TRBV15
CATSSFRRDRGGEETQYF
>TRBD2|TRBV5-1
CASSGSPLAGRLNEQFF
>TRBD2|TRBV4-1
CASSQEPSQYPGLAGVRYEQYF
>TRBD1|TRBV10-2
CASRDTGGGTRGQAAAEAFF
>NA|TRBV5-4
CASSPPTRTEAFF
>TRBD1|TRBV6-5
CASSFTGVYGYTF
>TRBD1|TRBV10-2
CASRRDSYNEQFF
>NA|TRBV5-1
CASSLWGGPRTTEAFF
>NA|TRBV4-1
CASSQVYNRDPQGGTQYF
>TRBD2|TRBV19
CASSIVVAGALEQYF
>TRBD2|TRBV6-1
CASTGSGSINGELFF
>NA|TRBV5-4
CASSAVGLTDTQYF
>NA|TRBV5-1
CASQSGAGGVTNEKLFF
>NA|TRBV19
CASSIWGTDTQYF
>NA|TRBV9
CASSVGLAGDTQYF
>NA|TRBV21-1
CASSFANLKNQPQHF
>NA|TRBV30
CAWSVRPGVQYF
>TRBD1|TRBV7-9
CASSSYRGRGTDTQYF
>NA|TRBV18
CASSWNTEAFF
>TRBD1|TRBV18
CASSSLETGGGTEAFF
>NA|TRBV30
CAWSRDGTNTEAFF
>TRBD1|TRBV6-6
CASSYSDRLGNTIYF
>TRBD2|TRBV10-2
CASSEGLGSGNRKNEQFF
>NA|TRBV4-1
CASRDIGRYEQYF
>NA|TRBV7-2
CASSPPADTQYF
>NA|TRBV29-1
CSARSGGTDTQYF
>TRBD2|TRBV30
CAWRITTSGRGYEQYF
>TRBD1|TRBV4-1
CASSFGQANTEAFF
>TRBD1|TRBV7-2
CASSSQTGANEKLFF
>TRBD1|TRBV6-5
CASKTGGNIQYF
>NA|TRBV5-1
CASSLAGSNQPQHF
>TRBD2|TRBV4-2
CASSQGGFRAEQYF
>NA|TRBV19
CASTSGRTYGYTF
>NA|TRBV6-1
CASSLAGNLDTQYF